The T cell receptor (beta chain) described here comes from a study of T-cell reconstitution after alpha-beta-depleted transplantation in children (dated by TCRdb to about 2016). For context, the study as a whole: The study quantitatively tracked T-cell immune reconstitution after TCRalphabeta/CD19-depleted allogeneic hematopoietic cell transplantation in children using TCR repertoire profiling. The paper as a whole reports these results and caveats: In some patients, high TCRbeta diversity at day 60 was attributed to recipient T cells and intrathymic progenitors that had survived conditioning. Over subsequent months, a decline in hyperexpanded clone frequencies was noted, and after one year, T-cell counts and TCRbeta diversity were mostly ascribed to newly produced T cells. The apparently early alphabetaT-cell count recovery about two months after transplant was reportedly dependent on only several hundred rapidly expanded clones derived from non-depleted graft cells.

Library prep was done by PCR. The instrument given in TCRdb is Illumina HiSeq 2500. TCR library preparation used molecular barcoding, with unique molecular identifiers applied to normalize quantification of the TCRbeta repertoire. Clones were called with MiXCR by TCRdb after fastp trimmed the public reads at Q25, and only in-frame beta chains were retained. Entries that share a CDR3 protein sequence are merged under the most common genes and DNA. Here the sample has around 440,000 distinct CDR3 sequences; 15% to 20% occur a single time. Of the sample, 25% to 30% falls within the top ten clones. This clonotype was found a few times. The specificity of this receptor is unknown. No qualities accompany the bases; no much larger clone lies one base away. Reading the label with the study, this specimen's treatment or condition is: allogeneic hematopoietic cell transplantation with graft depleted of TCRalphabeta T cells and CD19 B cells. The children who served as transplant recipients had been given grafts of TCRalphabeta/CD19-depleted allogeneic hematopoietic cells.

A distance of 12 bases separates the germline ends of V and J, which lose 3 bases and 2 bases respectively. CDR3 length: 15 amino acids, cysteine to phenylalanine. Solely the CDR3 DNA is kept, with 45 bases framed from the first base. The specimen was PBMCs, mostly from graft donor cells, collected 360 days after TCRalphabeta/CD19-depleted stem cell transplant. The receptor was derived from a boy under two years old who had a stem cell transplant for Wiskott-Aldrich syndrome, so the T cells may come from the graft donor. Here the chain combines TRBV12-3 or TRBV12-4 and TRBJ2-3; a weak D assignment points to TRBD2 (5 bases agree). The CDR3 has the sequence CASSFSLVPTDTQYF. In nucleotide form, the sequence is TGTGCCAGCAGTTTCTCACTAGTCCCCACAGATACGCAGTATTTT.